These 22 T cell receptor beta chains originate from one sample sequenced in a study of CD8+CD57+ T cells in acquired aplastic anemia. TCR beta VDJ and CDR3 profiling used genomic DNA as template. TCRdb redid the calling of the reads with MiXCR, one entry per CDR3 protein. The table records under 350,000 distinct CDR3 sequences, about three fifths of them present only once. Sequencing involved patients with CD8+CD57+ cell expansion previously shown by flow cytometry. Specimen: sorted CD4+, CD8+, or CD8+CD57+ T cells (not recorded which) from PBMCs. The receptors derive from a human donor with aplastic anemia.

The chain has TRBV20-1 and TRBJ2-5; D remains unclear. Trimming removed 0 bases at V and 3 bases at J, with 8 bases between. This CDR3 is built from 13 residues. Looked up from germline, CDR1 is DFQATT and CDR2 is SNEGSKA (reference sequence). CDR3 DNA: TGCAGTGCTAGAGAGTCCCTAGAAGAGACCCAGTACTTC. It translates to CSARESLEETQYF.

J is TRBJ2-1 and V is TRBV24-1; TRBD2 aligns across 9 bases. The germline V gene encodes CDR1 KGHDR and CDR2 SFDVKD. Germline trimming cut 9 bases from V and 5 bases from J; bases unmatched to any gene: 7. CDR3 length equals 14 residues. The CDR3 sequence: CATAGGGANNEQFF. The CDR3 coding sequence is TGTGCCACCGCCGGCGGGGGGGCCAACAATGAGCAGTTCTTC.

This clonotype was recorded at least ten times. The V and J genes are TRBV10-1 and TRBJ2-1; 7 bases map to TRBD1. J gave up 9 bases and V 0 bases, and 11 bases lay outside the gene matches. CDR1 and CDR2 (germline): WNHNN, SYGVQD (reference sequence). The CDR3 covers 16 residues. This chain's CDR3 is CASSESLRGLESEQFF. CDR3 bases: TGCGCCAGCAGTGAGTCGTTAAGGGGGCTTGAGAGTGAGCAGTTCTTC.

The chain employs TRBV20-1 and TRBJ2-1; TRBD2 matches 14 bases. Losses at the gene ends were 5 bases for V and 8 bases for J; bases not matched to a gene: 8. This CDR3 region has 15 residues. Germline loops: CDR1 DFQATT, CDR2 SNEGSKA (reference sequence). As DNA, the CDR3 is TGCAGTGCTGGGGGACTAGCGGGAGAGGTTGATGAGCAGTTCTTC. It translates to CSAGGLAGEVDEQFF.

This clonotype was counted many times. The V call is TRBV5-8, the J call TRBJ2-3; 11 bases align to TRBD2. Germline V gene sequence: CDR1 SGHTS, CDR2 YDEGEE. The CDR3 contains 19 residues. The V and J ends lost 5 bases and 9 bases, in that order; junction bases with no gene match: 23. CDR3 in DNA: TGTGCCAGCAGGCCCGGGACTAGCGGTCCCCAGGATCGCTGGTACACGCAGTATTTT. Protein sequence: CASRPGTSGPQDRWYTQYF.

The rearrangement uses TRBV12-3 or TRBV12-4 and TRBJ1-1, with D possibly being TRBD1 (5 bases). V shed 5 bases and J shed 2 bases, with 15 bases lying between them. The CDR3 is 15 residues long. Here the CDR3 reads CASSELKGTNTEAFF. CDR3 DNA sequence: TGTGCCAGCAGTGAACTCAAGGGGACCAACACTGAAGCTTTCTTT.

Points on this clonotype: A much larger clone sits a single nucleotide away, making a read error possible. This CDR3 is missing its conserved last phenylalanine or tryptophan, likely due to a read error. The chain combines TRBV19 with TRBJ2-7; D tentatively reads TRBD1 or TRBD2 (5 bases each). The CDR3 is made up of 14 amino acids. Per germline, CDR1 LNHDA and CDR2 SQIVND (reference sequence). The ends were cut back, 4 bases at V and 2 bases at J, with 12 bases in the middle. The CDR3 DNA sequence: TGTGCCAGTAGTACAAGAACGGGGCCCTACGAGCAGTACCTC. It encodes CASSTRTGPYEQYL.

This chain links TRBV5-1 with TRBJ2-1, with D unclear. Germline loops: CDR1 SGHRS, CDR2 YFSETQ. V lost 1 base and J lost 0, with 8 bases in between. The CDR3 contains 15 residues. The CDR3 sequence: CASSLSWGSYNEQFF. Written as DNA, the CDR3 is TGCGCCAGCAGCTTGTCATGGGGCTCCTACAATGAGCAGTTCTTC. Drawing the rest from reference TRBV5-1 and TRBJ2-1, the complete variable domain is KAGVTQTPRYLIKTRGQQVTLSCSPISGHRSVSWYQQTPGQGLQFLFEYFSETQRNKGNFPGRFSGRQFSNSRSEMNVSTLELGDSALYLCASSLSWGSYNEQFFGPGTRLTVL.

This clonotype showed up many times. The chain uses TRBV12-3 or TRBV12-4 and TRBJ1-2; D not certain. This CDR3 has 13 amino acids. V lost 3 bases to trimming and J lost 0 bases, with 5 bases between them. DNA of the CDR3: TGTGCCAGCAGTTTTGGGCCTAACTATGGCTACACCTTC. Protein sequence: CASSFGPNYGYTF.

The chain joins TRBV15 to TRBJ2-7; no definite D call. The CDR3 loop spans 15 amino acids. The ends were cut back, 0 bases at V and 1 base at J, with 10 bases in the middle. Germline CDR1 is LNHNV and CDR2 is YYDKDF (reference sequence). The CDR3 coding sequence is TGTGCCACCAGCAGAGATAAACAGAGTTCCTACGAGCAGTACTTC. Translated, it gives CATSRDKQSSYEQYF.

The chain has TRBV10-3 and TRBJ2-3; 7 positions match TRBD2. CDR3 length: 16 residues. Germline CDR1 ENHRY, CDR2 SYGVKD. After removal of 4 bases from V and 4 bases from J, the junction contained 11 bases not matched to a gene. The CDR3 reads CAISAVGGSPADTQYF. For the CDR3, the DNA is TGTGCCATCAGTGCAGTCGGCGGGAGCCCAGCAGATACGCAGTATTTT.

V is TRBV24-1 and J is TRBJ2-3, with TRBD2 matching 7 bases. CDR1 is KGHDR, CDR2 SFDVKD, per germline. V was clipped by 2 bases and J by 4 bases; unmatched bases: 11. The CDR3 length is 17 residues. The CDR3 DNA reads TGTGCCACCAGTGATTGGAGAGCGGGATCAAAGGCAGATACGCAGTATTTT. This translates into CATSDWRAGSKADTQYF.

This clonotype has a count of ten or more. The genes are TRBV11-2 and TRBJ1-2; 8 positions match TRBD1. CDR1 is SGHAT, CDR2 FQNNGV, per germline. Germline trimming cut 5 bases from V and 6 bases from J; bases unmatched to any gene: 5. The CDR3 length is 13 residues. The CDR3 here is CASSIQGVDGYTF. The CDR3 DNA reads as TGTGCCAGCAGCATACAGGGGGTAGATGGCTACACCTTC.

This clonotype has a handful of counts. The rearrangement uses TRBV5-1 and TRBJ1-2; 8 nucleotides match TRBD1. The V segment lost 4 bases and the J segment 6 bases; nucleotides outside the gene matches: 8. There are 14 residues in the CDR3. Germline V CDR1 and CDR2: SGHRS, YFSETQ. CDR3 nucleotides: TGCGCCAGCAGCGTCCAGGGGGCTTCGGATGGCTACACCTTC. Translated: CASSVQGASDGYTF. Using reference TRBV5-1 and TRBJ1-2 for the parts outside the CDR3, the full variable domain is KAGVTQTPRYLIKTRGQQVTLSCSPISGHRSVSWYQQTPGQGLQFLFEYFSETQRNKGNFPGRFSGRQFSNSRSEMNVSTLELGDSALYLCASSVQGASDGYTFGSGTRLTVV.

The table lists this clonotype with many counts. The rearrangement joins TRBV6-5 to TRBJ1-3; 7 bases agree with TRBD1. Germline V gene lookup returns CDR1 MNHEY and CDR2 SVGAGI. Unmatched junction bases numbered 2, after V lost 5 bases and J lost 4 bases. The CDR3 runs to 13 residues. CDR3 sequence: CASSGTVGNTIYF. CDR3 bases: TGTGCCAGCAGTGGGACAGTCGGAAACACCATATATTTT.

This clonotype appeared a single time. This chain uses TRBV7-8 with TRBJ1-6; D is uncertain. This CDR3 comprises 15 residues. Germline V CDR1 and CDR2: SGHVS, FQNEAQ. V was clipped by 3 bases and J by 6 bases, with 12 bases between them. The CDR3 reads CASSLGGIFNSPLHF. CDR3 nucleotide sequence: TGTGCCAGCAGCTTGGGTGGGATCTTTAATTCACCCCTCCACTTT.

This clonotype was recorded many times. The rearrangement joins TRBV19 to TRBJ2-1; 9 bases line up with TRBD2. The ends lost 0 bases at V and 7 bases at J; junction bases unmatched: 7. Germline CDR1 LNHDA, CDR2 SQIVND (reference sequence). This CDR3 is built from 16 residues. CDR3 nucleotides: TGTGCCAGTAGTATAGATCGTCTAGCGGGGAGAAATGAGCAGTTCTTC. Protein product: CASSIDRLAGRNEQFF.

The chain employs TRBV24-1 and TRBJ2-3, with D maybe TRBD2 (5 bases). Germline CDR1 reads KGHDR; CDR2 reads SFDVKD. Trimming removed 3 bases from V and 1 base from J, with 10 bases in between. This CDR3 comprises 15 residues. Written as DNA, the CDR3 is TGTGCCACCAGTGATCGGGGAGAGGGCACAGATACGCAGTATTTT. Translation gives CATSDRGEGTDTQYF.

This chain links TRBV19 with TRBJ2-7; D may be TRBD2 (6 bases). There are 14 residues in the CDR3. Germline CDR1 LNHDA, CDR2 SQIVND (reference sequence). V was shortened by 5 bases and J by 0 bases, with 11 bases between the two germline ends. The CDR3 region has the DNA TGTGCCAGTAGTTCGCGGGAAAGCTCCTACGAGCAGTACTTC. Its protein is CASSSRESSYEQYF.

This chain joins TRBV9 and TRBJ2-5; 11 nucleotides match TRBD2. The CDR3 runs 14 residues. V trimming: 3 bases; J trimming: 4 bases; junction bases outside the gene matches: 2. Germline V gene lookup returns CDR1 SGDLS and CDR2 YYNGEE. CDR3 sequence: CASSGSGRGETQYF. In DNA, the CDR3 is TGTGCCAGCAGCGGTAGCGGGAGGGGAGAGACCCAGTACTTC.

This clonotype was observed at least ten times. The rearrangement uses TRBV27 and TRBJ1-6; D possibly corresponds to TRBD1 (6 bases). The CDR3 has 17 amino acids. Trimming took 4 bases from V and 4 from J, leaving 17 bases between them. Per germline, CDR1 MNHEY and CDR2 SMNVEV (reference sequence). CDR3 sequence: CASSSRGGGGYNSPLHF. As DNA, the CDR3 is TGTGCCAGCAGTTCGAGGGGAGGGGGGGGTTATAATTCACCCCTCCACTTT.

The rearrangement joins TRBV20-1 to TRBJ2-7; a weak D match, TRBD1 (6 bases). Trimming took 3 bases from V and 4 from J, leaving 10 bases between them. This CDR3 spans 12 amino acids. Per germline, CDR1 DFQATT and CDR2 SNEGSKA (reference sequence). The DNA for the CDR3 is TGCAGTGCTAGTCCTGGACAGTACGAGCAGTACTTC. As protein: CSASPGQYEQYF.